Here is one TCR beta chain with its context. Antigen specificity is unknown. The record originates from a study of OX40 agonist ivuxolimab in advanced cancers. Study overall: Each dose-escalation patient presented with hepatocellular carcinoma, melanoma, renal cell or head and neck cancer. Under the entry rules, prior anti-PD-1, anti-PD-L1 or anti-CTLA-4 therapy was allowed, and roughly 41% had some. Study-wide results and limits: Doses of 0.1 to 3.0 mg/kg were accompanied by clonal expansion of CD4+ and CD8+ blood T cells by week 6. What antigens the expanded peripheral T cells recognized was never established.

This CDR3 is 16 amino acids long. Trimming stripped 3 bases from V and 6 bases from J, with 18 bases between. Germline lookup yields CDR1 SGHNT and CDR2 YYREEE (reference sequence). Generated by immunoSEQ multiplex PCR, the TCRdb table keeps only in-frame clones and is missing some. The table has 30,000 to 45,000 clones, 85% to 90% seen once; the top ten hold around 33%. The chain links TRBV5-4 to TRBJ2-2; D gene ambiguous. The sequence came from an adult with an advanced solid tumor such as melanoma, head and neck, liver or kidney cancer. The sample here was CD4+ or CD8+ T cells sorted from blood, taken in a trial of the OX40 agonist ivuxolimab. CDR3 sequence reads: CASSYVQRAGSGELFF. CDR3 DNA: TGTGCCAGCAGCTACGTACAACGCGCAGGATCCGGGGAGCTGTTTTTT.